The rows below give T cell receptor beta chains drawn from one sample of a study of blood T cells in healthy people across ages. Each CDR3 protein is one row after TCRdb ran MiXCR on the 5' RACE reads. The data contain more than 450,000 distinct CDR3 sequences, roughly a quarter of them singletons. These data are also associated with another study on T cells of mothers and their children.

The sequencing input was blood. These receptor sequences come from a boy aged 2 to 9 in good health. The conserved cysteine and the conserved F or W are not part of the CDR3 here. The order of the fields is clone size, J gene, V gene, D gene, CDR3 protein. The D gene is left open where the match is weak. Only part of the rows carry a size: once, few, many, or a class if the clone is expanded.

NA,TRBJ1-1,TRBV10-3,TRBD1,AISEDRGNTEAF
NA,TRBJ2-5,TRBV29-1,TRBD2,SVVKAGGETQY
few,TRBJ1-1,TRBV12-3/TRBV12-4,TRBD1,ASRFTGENTEAF
NA,TRBJ2-5,TRBV7-2,TRBD2,ASSSGLQKETQY
few,TRBJ1-2,TRBV5-1,NA,ASRFSWTANYGYT
NA,TRBJ1-4,TRBV5-1,TRBD1,TSSLTGGDGEKLF
NA,TRBJ2-7,TRBV5-1,TRBD1,ASSPLDRVYEQY
few,TRBJ2-7,TRBV28,TRBD2,ASSLLAGVFHEQY
many,TRBJ2-1,TRBV18,TRBD2,ASSPPPRAGLTNEQF
few,TRBJ1-1,TRBV6-5,NA,ASPLPLLNTEAF
once,TRBJ2-1,TRBV25-1,TRBD1,ASSGSRDRGASRF
few,TRBJ1-6,TRBV7-9,NA,ASSLVGASPLH
once,TRBJ2-1,TRBV7-9,TRBD2,ASSFRGTTDEQF
NA,NA,TRBV20-1,NA,SAKSLGLAGALSSTDTQH
NA,TRBJ1-2,TRBV6-6,NA,ASSYSGGALGYT
NA,TRBJ1-5,TRBV29-1,NA,SVINRAGQPQH
NA,TRBJ1-1,TRBV30,TRBD1,AWSGTGWMNTEAF
few,TRBJ2-7,TRBV27,NA,ASSFSYSTYEQY
NA,TRBJ2-7,TRBV3-1,NA,ASSASRWGNEQY
few,TRBJ1-2,TRBV7-9,NA,ASSSKDSNYGYT
few,TRBJ2-5,TRBV20-1,TRBD1,SARDPTGDETQY
many,TRBJ2-4,TRBV7-2,TRBD2,ASSPRLAGGQVTKNIQY
NA,TRBJ2-4,TRBV20-1,TRBD1,SAPRQGGNIQY
few,TRBJ2-3,TRBV20-1,NA,SAKEDLRRADTQY
many,NA,TRBV2,TRBD1,ASSFRQGARYEQF
few,TRBJ2-5,TRBV7-9,TRBD1,ASSFLGGSGETQY